A single T cell receptor (beta chain) is shown here with its context. This sample is part of a study of regulatory and conventional T cells in RAG deficiency. The junction had 5 bases not matched to a gene; V was cut back by 8 bases and J by 7 bases. The germline V gene encodes CDR1 MNHNY and CDR2 SVGAGI (reference sequence). The CDR3 is 12 amino acids. Assay: immunoSEQ multiplex PCR; the TCRdb copy retains only in-frame clones and omits some. The sample shows 32,000 or so clones, 89% of them seen only once. These data also featured in a second study, about regulatory T cells. From that paper: Amplification used 52 TRBV primers and 13 TRBJ primers.

The sequenced sample consisted of CD8+ T cells sorted from blood. The sequence derives from a human donor in good health. The chain employs TRBV6-6 and TRBJ1-2, with TRBD1 matching 9 bases. CDR3 in DNA: TGTGCCAGCGAGACAGGGGGTGGTGGCTACACCTTC. Encoded protein: CASETGGGGYTF.